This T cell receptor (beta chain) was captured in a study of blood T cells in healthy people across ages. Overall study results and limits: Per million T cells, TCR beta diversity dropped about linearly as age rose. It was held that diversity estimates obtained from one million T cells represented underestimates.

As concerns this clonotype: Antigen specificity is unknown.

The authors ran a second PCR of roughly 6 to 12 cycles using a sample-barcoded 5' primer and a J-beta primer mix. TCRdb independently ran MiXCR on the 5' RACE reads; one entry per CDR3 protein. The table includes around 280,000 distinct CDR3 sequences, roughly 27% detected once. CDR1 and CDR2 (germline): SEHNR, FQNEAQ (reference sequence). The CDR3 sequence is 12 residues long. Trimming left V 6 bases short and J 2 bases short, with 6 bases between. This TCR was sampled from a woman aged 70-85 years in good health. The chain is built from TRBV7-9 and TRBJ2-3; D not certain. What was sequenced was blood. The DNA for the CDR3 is TGTGCCAGCAGTATCATCACAGATACGCAGTATTTT. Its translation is CASSIITDTQYF.